This TCR beta chain was documented in a study of shared clonotypes between healthy human individuals. CDR1 is MGHRA and CDR2 is YSYEKL in the germline V gene. The CDR3 totals 15 residues. V lost 4 bases, J lost 5 bases, and 17 bases lay in between. Some clones are missing from TCRdb's copy, which holds only in-frame ones; the method was immunoSEQ multiplex PCR. The sample lists roughly 850,000 clones; 95% to 97% were seen once. Naive CD8 populations comprised CD45RO-negative cells positively selected for CCR7, excluding terminally differentiated effector memory CD45RA+ cells. The receptor was isolated from a young man in good health. The sample taken for sequencing was naive CD8+ T cells sorted from blood. The chain employs TRBV4-1 and TRBJ1-1; D is unresolved. CDR3 sequence: CASSREGQVQTEAFF. As DNA, the CDR3 is TGCGCCAGCAGCCGCGAAGGGCAGGTCCAAACTGAAGCTTTCTTT.